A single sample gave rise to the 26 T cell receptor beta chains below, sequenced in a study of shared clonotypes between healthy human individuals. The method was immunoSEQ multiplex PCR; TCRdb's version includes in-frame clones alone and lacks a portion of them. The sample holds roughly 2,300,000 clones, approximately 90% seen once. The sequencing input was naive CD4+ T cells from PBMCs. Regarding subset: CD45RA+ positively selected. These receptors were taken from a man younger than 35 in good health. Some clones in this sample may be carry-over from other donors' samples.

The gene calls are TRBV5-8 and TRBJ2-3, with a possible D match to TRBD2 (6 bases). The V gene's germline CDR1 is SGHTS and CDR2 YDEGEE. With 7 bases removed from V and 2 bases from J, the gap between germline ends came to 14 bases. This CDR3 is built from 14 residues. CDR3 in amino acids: CASRRDLLTDTQYF. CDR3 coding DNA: TGTGCCAGCCGGAGGGACCTCCTCACAGATACGCAGTATTTT.

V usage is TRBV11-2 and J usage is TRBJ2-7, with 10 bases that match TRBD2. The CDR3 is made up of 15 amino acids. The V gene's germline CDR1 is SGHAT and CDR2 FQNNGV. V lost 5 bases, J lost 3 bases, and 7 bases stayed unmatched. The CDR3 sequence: CASSRLAGVDYEQYF. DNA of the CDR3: TGTGCCAGCAGCCGACTAGCGGGTGTAGACTACGAGCAGTACTTC. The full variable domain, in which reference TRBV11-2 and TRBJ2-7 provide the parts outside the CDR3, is EAGVAQSPRYKIIEKRQSVAFWCNPISGHATLYWYQQILGQGPKLLIQFQNNGVVDDSQLPKDRFSAERLKGVDSTLKIQPAKLEDSAVYLCASSRLAGVDYEQYFGPGTRLTVT.

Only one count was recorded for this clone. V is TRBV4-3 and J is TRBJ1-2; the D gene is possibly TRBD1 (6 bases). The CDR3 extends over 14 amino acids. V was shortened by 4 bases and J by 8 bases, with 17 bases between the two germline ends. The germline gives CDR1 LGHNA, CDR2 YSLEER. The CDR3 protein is CASSRYQGPGGYTF. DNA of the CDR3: TGCGCCAGCAGCCGATACCAGGGGCCGGGGGGCTACACCTTC.

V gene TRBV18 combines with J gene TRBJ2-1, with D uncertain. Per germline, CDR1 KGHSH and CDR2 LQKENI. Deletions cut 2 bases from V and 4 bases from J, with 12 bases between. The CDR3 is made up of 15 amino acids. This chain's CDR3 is CASSPGQSPYNEQFF. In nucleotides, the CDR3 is TGTGCCAGCTCACCAGGGCAGTCCCCTTACAATGAGCAGTTCTTC.

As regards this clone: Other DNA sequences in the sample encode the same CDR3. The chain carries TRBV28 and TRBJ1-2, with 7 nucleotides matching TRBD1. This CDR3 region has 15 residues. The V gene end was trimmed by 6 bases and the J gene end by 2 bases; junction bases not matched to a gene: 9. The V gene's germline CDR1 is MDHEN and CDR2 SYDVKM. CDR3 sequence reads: CASSTPGQANYGYTF. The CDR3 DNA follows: TGTGCCAGCAGCACACCAGGACAGGCCAACTATGGCTACACCTTC.

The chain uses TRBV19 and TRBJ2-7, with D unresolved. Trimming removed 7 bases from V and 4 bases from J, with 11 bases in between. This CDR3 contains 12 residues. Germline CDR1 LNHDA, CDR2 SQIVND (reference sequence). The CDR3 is CASMDNRYEQYF. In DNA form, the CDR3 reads TGTGCCAGTATGGATAATAGGTACGAGCAGTACTTC.

CDR3 loop: CASSDSRDSVLGWWFPEQYF. CDR3 in DNA: TGTGCCAGCAGTGACTCTAGGGATAGTGTTTTGGGCTGGTGGTTTCCCGAGCAGTACTTC. The chain employs TRBV6-4 and TRBJ2-7; no reliable D call. Germline V gene sequence: CDR1 MRHNA, CDR2 SNTAGT. Trimming shortened V by 0 bases and J by 6 bases, and 30 bases separated the two germline ends. This CDR3 spans 20 amino acids.

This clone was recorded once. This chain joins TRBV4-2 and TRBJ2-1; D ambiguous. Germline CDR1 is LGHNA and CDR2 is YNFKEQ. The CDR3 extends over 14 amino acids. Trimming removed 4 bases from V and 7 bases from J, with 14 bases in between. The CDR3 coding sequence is TGTGCCAGCAGCCGGTTAGGAGCGATAAATGAGCAGTTCTTC. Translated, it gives CASSRLGAINEQFF.

The CDR3 region is CASSAPGQRQYEQYF. The CDR3 coding sequence is TGTGCCAGCAGCGCTCCGGGACAGCGCCAGTACGAGCAGTACTTC. The chain has TRBV6-4 and TRBJ2-7, with 7 bases identical to TRBD1. After removal of 6 bases from V and 4 bases from J, the junction contained 12 bases not matched to a gene. CDR1 is MRHNA and CDR2 is SNTAGT in the germline V gene. This CDR3 contains 15 residues.

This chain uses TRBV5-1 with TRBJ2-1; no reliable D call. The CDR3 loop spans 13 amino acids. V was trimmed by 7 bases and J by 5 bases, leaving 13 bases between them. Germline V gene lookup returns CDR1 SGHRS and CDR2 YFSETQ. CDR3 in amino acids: CASEDPSHNEQFF. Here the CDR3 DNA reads TGCGCCAGCGAGGACCCTAGTCACAATGAGCAGTTCTTC.

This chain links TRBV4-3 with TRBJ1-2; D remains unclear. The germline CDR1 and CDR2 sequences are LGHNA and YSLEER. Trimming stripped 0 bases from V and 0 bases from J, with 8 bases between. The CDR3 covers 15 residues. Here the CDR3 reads CASSQERPSNYGYTF. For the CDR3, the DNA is TGCGCCAGCAGCCAAGAGAGGCCCTCTAACTATGGCTACACCTTC.

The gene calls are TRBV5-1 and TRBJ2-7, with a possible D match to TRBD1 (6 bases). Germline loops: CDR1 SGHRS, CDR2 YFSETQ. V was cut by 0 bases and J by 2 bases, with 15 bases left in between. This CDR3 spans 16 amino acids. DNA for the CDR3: TGCGCCAGCAGCTTGGCCCCAGGACAGAGGACCTACGAGCAGTACTTC. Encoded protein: CASSLAPGQRTYEQYF.

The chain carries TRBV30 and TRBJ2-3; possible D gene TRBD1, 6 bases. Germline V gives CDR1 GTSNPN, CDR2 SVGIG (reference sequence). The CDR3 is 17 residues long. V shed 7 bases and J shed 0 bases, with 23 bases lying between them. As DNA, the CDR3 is TGTGCCTATAACCCAGGGGATGGTAGAACGAGCACAGATACGCAGTATTTT. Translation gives CAYNPGDGRTSTDTQYF.

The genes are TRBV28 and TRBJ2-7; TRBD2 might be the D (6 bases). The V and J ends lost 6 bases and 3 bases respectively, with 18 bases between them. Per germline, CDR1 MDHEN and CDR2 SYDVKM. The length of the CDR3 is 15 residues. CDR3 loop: CASSRTGVPFYEQYF. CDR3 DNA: TGTGCCAGCAGCCGGACGGGAGTCCCTTTCTACGAGCAGTACTTC.

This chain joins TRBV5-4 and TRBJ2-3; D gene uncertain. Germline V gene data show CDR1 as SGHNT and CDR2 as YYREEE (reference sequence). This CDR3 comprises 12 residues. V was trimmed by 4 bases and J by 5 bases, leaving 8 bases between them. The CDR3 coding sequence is TGTGCCAGCAGCCCCAAAGGAGATACGCAGTATTTT. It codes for CASSPKGDTQYF.

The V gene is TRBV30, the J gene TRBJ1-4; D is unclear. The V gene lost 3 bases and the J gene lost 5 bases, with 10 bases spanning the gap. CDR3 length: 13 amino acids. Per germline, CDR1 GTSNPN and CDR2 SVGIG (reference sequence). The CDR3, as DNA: TGTGCCTGGAGAGGGAAAGGGAATGAAAAACTGTTTTTT. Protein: CAWRGKGNEKLFF.

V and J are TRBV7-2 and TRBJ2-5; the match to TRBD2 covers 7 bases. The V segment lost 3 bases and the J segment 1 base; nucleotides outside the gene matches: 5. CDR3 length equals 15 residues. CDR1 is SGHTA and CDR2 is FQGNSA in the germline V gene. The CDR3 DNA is TGTGCCAGCAGCTTCCGAGCGGGATCCCAAGAGACCCAGTACTTC. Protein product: CASSFRAGSQETQYF.

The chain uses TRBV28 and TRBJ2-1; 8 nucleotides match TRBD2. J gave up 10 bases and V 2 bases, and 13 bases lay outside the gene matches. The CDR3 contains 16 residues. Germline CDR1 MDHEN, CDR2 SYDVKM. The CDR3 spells CASSLQGGRIHLEQFF. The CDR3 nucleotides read TGTGCCAGCAGTTTACAAGGCGGGAGGATCCATCTGGAGCAGTTCTTC.

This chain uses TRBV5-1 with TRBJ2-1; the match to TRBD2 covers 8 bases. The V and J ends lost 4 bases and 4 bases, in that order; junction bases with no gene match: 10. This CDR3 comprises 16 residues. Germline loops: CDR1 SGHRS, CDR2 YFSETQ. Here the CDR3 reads CASSVQGLGTYNEQFF. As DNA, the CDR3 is TGCGCCAGCAGCGTCCAGGGACTAGGTACTTACAATGAGCAGTTCTTC.

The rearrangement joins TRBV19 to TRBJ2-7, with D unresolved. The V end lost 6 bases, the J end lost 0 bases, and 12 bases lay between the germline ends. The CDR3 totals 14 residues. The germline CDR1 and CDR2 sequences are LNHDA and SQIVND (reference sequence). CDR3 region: CASRVRTDSYEQYF. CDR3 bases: TGTGCCAGTAGGGTCAGGACGGACTCCTACGAGCAGTACTTC.

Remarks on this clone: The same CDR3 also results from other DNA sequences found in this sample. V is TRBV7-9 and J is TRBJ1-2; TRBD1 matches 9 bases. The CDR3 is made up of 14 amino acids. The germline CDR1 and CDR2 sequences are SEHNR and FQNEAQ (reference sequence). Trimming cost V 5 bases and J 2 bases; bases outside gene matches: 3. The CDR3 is CASSLQGANYGYTF. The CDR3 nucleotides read TGTGCCAGCAGCCTACAGGGGGCAAACTATGGCTACACCTTC.

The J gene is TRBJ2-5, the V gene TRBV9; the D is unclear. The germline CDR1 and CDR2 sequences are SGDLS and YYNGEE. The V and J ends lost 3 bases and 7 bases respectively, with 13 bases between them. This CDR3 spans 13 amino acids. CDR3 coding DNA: TGTGCCAGCAGCGATAGTTATAGGGCGACCCAGTACTTC. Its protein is CASSDSYRATQYF.

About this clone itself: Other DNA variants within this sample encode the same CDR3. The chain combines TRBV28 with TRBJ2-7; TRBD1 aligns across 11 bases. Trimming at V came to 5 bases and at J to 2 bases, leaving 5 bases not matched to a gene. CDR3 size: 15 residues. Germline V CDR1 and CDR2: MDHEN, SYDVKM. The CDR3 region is CASSPPGQGAYEQYF. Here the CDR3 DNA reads TGTGCCAGCAGTCCGCCGGGACAGGGGGCCTACGAGCAGTACTTC.

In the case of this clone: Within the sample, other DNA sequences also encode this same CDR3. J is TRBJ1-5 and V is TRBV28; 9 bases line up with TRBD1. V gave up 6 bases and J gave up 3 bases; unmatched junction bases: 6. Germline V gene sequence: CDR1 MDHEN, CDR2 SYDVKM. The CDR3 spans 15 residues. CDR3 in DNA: TGTGCCAGCAGCCCCGGGGACAGGGTCAATCAGCCCCAGCATTTT. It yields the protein CASSPGDRVNQPQHF.

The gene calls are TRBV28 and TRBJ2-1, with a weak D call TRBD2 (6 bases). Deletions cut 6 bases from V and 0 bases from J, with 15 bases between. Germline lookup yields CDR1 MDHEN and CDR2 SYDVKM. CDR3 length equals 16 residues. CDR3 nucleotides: TGTGCCAGCAGCGGGGCGGCGGGACCCTCCTACAATGAGCAGTTCTTC. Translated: CASSGAAGPSYNEQFF.

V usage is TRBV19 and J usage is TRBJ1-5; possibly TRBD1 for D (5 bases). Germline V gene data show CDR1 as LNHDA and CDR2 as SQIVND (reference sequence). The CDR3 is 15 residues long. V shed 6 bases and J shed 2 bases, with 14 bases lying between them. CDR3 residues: CASREGDEGNQPQHF. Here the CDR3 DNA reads TGTGCCAGTAGAGAAGGGGATGAGGGCAATCAGCCCCAGCATTTT.